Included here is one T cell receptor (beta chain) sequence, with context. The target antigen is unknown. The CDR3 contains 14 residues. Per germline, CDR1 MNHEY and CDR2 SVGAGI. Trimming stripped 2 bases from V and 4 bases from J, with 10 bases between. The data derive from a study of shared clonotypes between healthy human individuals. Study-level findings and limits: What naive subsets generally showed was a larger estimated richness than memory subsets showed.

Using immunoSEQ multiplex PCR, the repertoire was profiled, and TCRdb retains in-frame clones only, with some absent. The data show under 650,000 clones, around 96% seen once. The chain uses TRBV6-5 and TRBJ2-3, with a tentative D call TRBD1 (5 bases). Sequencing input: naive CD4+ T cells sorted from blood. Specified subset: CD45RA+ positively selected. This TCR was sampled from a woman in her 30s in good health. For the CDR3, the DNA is TGTGCCAGCAGTTACGGCCGGACATCAGATACGCAGTATTTT. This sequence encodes CASSYGRTSDTQYF.